The 32 T cell receptor beta chains below were found in one sample sequenced in a study of blood T cell repertoires in COVID-19. The method was immunoSEQ multiplex PCR; TCRdb's version includes in-frame clones alone and lacks a portion of them. The table lists approximately 490,000 clones, about 85% of them singletons. The sequenced sample was PBMCs or T cells enriched from blood (not recorded which). The receptors come from a woman under 30 who had recovered from COVID-19.

The chain has TRBV19 and TRBJ1-1; D unclear. Germline V gene data show CDR1 as LNHDA and CDR2 as SQIVND (reference sequence). CDR3 length: 12 amino acids. V was cut by 9 bases and J by 5 bases, with 13 bases left in between. In nucleotides, the CDR3 is TGTGCCAGCCAACACCCCCCTACTGAAGCTTTCTTT. It translates to CASQHPPTEAFF. The full variable domain, its missing parts supplied by reference TRBV19 and TRBJ1-1, is DGGITQSPKYLFRKEGQNVTLSCEQNLNHDAMYWYRQDPGQGLRLIYYSQIVNDFQKGDIAEGYSVSREKKESFPLTVTSAQKNPTAFYLCASQHPPTEAFFGQGTRLTVV.

The CDR3 DNA follows: TGTGCCAGCAGTGTTACTAGTAACGGCGAGCAGTACTTC. Translation: CASSVTSNGEQYF. The chain joins TRBV2 to TRBJ2-7, with D perhaps matching TRBD2 (5 bases). The CDR3 covers 13 residues. The germline V gene has CDR1 SNHLY and CDR2 FYNNEI. The V end lost 4 bases, the J end lost 6 bases, and 13 bases lay between the germline ends.

Details on this clone: Other DNA sequences in the same sample also yield this CDR3. The chain employs TRBV12-3 or TRBV12-4 and TRBJ1-1; D perhaps matches TRBD1 (6 bases). V gave up 6 bases and J gave up 7 bases, with 9 bases separating them. The CDR3 loop spans 11 amino acids. The CDR3 DNA follows: TGTGCCAGCAGAACAGGGATTGAAGCTTTCTTT. It specifies CASRTGIEAFF.

The chain employs TRBV7-2 and TRBJ2-1, with 7 bases aligning to TRBD2. Looked up from germline, CDR1 is SGHTA and CDR2 is FQGNSA. The CDR3 totals 15 residues. The junction had 8 bases not matched to a gene; V was cut back by 1 base and J by 8 bases. This chain's CDR3 is CASSLVSGVRDEQFF. The CDR3 nucleotides are TGTGCCAGCAGCTTAGTAAGCGGGGTTAGGGATGAGCAGTTCTTC.

V and J are TRBV19 and TRBJ1-3; 9 bases fit TRBD1. V was clipped by 3 bases and J by 1 base; unmatched bases: 7. This CDR3 contains 17 residues. Germline CDR1 is LNHDA and CDR2 is SQIVND (reference sequence). CDR3 loop: CASSMGGTGISGNTIYF. The CDR3 region has the DNA TGTGCCAGTAGTATGGGCGGGACAGGGATTTCTGGAAACACCATATATTTT.

The CDR3: CASTRSSSDTQYF. For the CDR3, the DNA is TGTGCCAGCACCCGGTCGTCTTCGGATACGCAGTATTTT. This sequence joins TRBV6-5 and TRBJ2-3; unclear D gene. From germline, CDR1 is MNHEY and CDR2 SVGAGI. The CDR3 extends over 13 amino acids. The V and J ends lost 7 bases and 6 bases respectively, with 14 bases between them.

CDR3 DNA: TGTGCCAGCAGCCAGCCCTCCGATGCACCGCGAAGCACCGGGGAGCTGTTTTTT. Its translation: CASSQPSDAPRSTGELFF. V and J are TRBV3-1 (or the pseudogene TRBV3-2) and TRBJ2-2, with unresolved D. CDR3 length: 18 amino acids. CDR1 and CDR2 (germline): LGHDT, YNNKEL (reference sequence). V was trimmed by 3 bases and J by 4 bases, leaving 21 bases between them.

The V and J genes are TRBV28 and TRBJ2-4; TRBD2 is a possible D gene (6 bases). The V gene lost 8 bases and the J gene lost 12 bases, with 26 bases spanning the gap. CDR1 MDHEN and CDR2 SYDVKM come from the germline V gene. CDR3 length: 15 amino acids. The CDR3 is CASSFGDFSSGAQYF. CDR3 sequence (DNA): TGTGCCAGCTCCTTTGGGGACTTCTCATCTGGGGCTCAGTACTTC.

The V gene is TRBV7-9, the J gene TRBJ1-2, with TRBD1 identical over 7 bases. With V trimmed by 6 bases and J by 2 bases, 6 bases remained unmatched. The CDR3 runs 14 residues. Germline CDR1 and CDR2: SEHNR and FQNEAQ (reference sequence). The CDR3 loop reads CASRGTGENYGYTF. CDR3 in DNA: TGTGCCAGCAGGGGTACAGGGGAAAACTATGGCTACACCTTC.

A single count supports this clone. This chain uses TRBV25-1 with TRBJ1-1; D remains unclear. The CDR3 runs to 12 residues. The germline V gene has CDR1 MGHDK and CDR2 SYGVNS. The ends were cut back, 5 bases at V and 5 bases at J, with 9 bases in the middle. The CDR3 nucleotides are TGTGCCAGCAGTCTCCTCGGGACTGAAGCTTTCTTT. This translates into CASSLLGTEAFF.

The CDR3 region is CASSPGQGWAQYF. The CDR3 region has the DNA TGTGCCAGCAGCCCCGGACAGGGATGGGCCCAGTACTTC. This chain uses TRBV3-1 (or the pseudogene TRBV3-2) with TRBJ2-5; the match to TRBD1 covers 8 bases. Per the germline V gene, CDR1 is LGHDT and CDR2 is YNNKEL (reference sequence). The CDR3 sequence is 13 residues long. V shed 4 bases, J shed 9 bases, and the junction held 7 bases outside the gene matches.

The chain combines TRBV5-4 with TRBJ2-2, with no clear D. V lost 3 bases to trimming and J lost 1 base, with 4 bases between them. The CDR3 is 13 amino acids. CDR1 is SGHNT, CDR2 YYREEE, per germline (reference sequence). The CDR3 region is CASSSQNTGELFF. The CDR3 DNA is TGTGCCAGCAGCTCCCAGAACACCGGGGAGCTGTTTTTT.

The chain has TRBV7-8 and TRBJ2-3; TRBD2 might be the D (5 bases). The germline CDR1 and CDR2 sequences are SGHVS and FQNEAQ. Trimming took 5 bases from V and 5 from J, leaving 11 bases between them. This CDR3 is 13 amino acids long. The CDR3 bases are TGTGCCAGCAGCCCCGAGGGTGGAGATACGCAGTATTTT. Translated, it gives CASSPEGGDTQYF.

V usage is TRBV27 and J usage is TRBJ1-1, with D possibly being TRBD1 (5 bases). The CDR3 extends over 15 amino acids. V lost 2 bases to trimming and J lost 3 bases, with 13 bases between them. CDR1 and CDR2 from the germline V gene are MNHEY and SMNVEV (reference sequence). The CDR3 DNA follows: TGTGCCAGCAGTTTAATCAGGGATGGGGACACTGAAGCTTTCTTT. This codes for CASSLIRDGDTEAFF.

The chain employs TRBV19 and TRBJ2-3, with 9 bases fitting TRBD1. The CDR3 has 15 amino acids. After removal of 2 bases from V and 4 bases from J, the junction contained 4 bases not matched to a gene. In germline, CDR1 is LNHDA, CDR2 SQIVND (reference sequence). CDR3 residues: CASSIRRDRADTQYF. CDR3 nucleotide sequence: TGTGCCAGTAGTATACGGCGGGACAGGGCAGATACGCAGTATTTT.

The J gene is TRBJ2-7, the V gene TRBV7-9; 11 nucleotides match TRBD1. The germline V gene encodes CDR1 SEHNR and CDR2 FQNEAQ (reference sequence). V dropped 5 bases and J dropped 3; count of bases not matched to a gene: 3. The length of the CDR3 is 14 residues. The CDR3 is CASSGGTGGYEQYF. The CDR3 nucleotides read TGTGCCAGCAGCGGAGGGACAGGGGGCTACGAGCAGTACTTC.

V is TRBV12-5 and J is TRBJ2-5, with a weak D call TRBD2 (5 bases). Germline-derived CDR1 and CDR2 are LGHNT and FRNRAP. The CDR3 runs to 13 residues. V was trimmed by 5 bases and J by 3 bases, leaving 10 bases between them. The CDR3 DNA is TGTGCTAGTGGTGCGGCCGGGGAAGAGACCCAGTACTTC. It is translated as CASGAAGEETQYF.

This chain links TRBV5-1 with TRBJ1-1; possibly TRBD1 for D (5 bases). CDR3 size: 12 residues. CDR1 and CDR2 from the germline V gene are SGHRS and YFSETQ. V was pared by 5 bases and J by 3 bases, with 8 bases between. Here the CDR3 DNA reads TGCGCCAGCAGGGGGCAGGACACTGAAGCTTTCTTT. Amino acid sequence: CASRGQDTEAFF.

This chain uses TRBV5-1 with TRBJ1-1, with 10 bases identical to TRBD1. Trimming at V came to 3 bases and at J to 4 bases, leaving 3 bases not matched to a gene. The V gene's germline CDR1 is SGHRS and CDR2 YFSETQ. The CDR3 is 14 residues long. CDR3 sequence: CASSSGQGLTEAFF. As DNA, the CDR3 is TGCGCCAGCAGCTCGGGACAGGGGCTCACTGAAGCTTTCTTT.

The chain recombines TRBV18 with TRBJ1-2; D not certain. Trimming took off 3 bases at V and 8 bases at J, with 25 bases between the two ends. This CDR3 spans 17 amino acids. Germline V gene data show CDR1 as KGHSH and CDR2 as LQKENI. CDR3 sequence (DNA): TGTGCCAGCTCACCCGAAAGCGGGAGTTCTCCTCTGGGGGGCTACACCTTC. The encoded protein is CASSPESGSSPLGGYTF.

The V gene is TRBV5-1, the J gene TRBJ2-5; 9 nucleotides agree with TRBD2. Losses at the gene ends were 2 bases for V and 5 bases for J; bases not matched to a gene: 7. Germline lookup yields CDR1 SGHRS and CDR2 YFSETQ. The CDR3 is made up of 15 amino acids. The CDR3 is CASSLSRGGMETQYF. CDR3 coding DNA: TGCGCCAGCAGCTTATCGCGGGGGGGTATGGAGACCCAGTACTTC.

J is TRBJ1-2 and V is TRBV10-3; D may be TRBD1 (6 bases). Germline lookup yields CDR1 ENHRY and CDR2 SYGVKD. The length of the CDR3 is 16 residues. The ends were cut back, 2 bases at V and 8 bases at J, with 21 bases in the middle. CDR3 DNA: TGTGCCATCAGTGAGCCTAGGGTGCAGGGGATTAGCGGCTACACCTTC. Protein sequence: CAISEPRVQGISGYTF.

The J gene is TRBJ1-1, the V gene TRBV30; tentative D call: TRBD1 (6 bases). CDR3 length: 13 residues. Germline V gene sequence: CDR1 GTSNPN, CDR2 SVGIG (reference sequence). V gave up 5 bases and J gave up 4 bases, with 14 bases separating them. The chain's CDR3 is CAWLPGGGTEAFF. CDR3 bases: TGTGCCTGGCTCCCGGGAGGGGGCACTGAAGCTTTCTTT.

The chain combines TRBV5-5 with TRBJ2-3; possible D gene TRBD2, 5 bases. The CDR3 covers 14 residues. Germline V gives CDR1 SGHKS, CDR2 YYEKEE (reference sequence). Trimming left V 3 bases short and J 5 bases short, with 13 bases between. This chain's CDR3 is CASSSLWSGDTQYF. In DNA form, the CDR3 reads TGTGCCAGCAGCTCCCTATGGAGCGGAGATACGCAGTATTTT.

The chain joins TRBV6-1 to TRBJ2-6; D gene uncertain. Trimming stripped 2 bases from V and 6 bases from J, with 17 bases between. This CDR3 is built from 17 residues. CDR1 MNHNS and CDR2 SASEGT come from the germline V gene. The CDR3 DNA reads as TGTGCCAGCAGTGAATTGGGCGACGTGTGGCAGGCCAACGTCCTGACTTTC. This codes for CASSELGDVWQANVLTF.

The chain has TRBV12-3 or TRBV12-4 and TRBJ1-2; D unresolved. V was trimmed by 3 bases and J by 4 bases, leaving 6 bases between them. The CDR3 consists of 12 residues. Here the CDR3 reads CASSFRSYGYTF. The DNA of the CDR3 is TGTGCCAGCAGTTTTCGGTCCTATGGCTACACCTTC.

V and J are TRBV28 and TRBJ1-1; weak D call: TRBD1 (6 bases). The CDR3 consists of 15 residues. V lost 3 bases and J lost 3, with 14 bases in between. The V gene's germline CDR1 is MDHEN and CDR2 SYDVKM. The DNA of the CDR3 is TGTGCCAGCAGTTTGGGGGGGCGCAAGGACACTGAAGCTTTCTTT. Protein sequence: CASSLGGRKDTEAFF.

A note on this clone: At one boundary the junction diverges from the germline segment, which might be a read error. The chain has TRBV7-3 and TRBJ2-2; 8 nucleotides align to TRBD2. This CDR3 comprises 15 residues. Per germline, CDR1 SGHTA and CDR2 FQGTGA. The CDR3 loop is CASSPNSGNSGELFF. As DNA, the CDR3 is TGTGCCAGCAGCCCTAATAGCGGGAACTCCGGGGAGCTGTTTTTT.

The chain combines TRBV28 with TRBJ1-3; D not resolved. The CDR3 sequence is 14 residues long. Looked up from germline, CDR1 is MDHEN and CDR2 is SYDVKM. V was pared by 3 bases and J by 4 bases, with 10 bases between. The CDR3 reads CASSLGQAGNTIYF. DNA of the CDR3: TGTGCCAGCAGTTTGGGCCAAGCCGGAAACACCATATATTTT.

The V and J genes are TRBV5-4 and TRBJ2-1; weak D call: TRBD2 (7 bases). Per the germline V gene, CDR1 is SGHNT and CDR2 is YYREEE (reference sequence). CDR3 length: 15 residues. Trimming took 6 bases from V and 3 from J, leaving 16 bases between them. The CDR3 bases are TGTGCCAGCACCCCTCAAAGGGGGGGCTACAATGAGCAGTTCTTC. Translated: CASTPQRGGYNEQFF.

This chain uses TRBV19 with TRBJ1-5, with D possibly matching TRBD1 (5 bases). Looked up from germline, CDR1 is LNHDA and CDR2 is SQIVND (reference sequence). With 6 bases removed from V and 4 bases from J, the gap between germline ends came to 10 bases. The CDR3 has 13 residues. CDR3 coding DNA: TGTGCCAGTAGCTCTCGGGGGAATCAGCCCCAGCATTTT. Its protein is CASSSRGNQPQHF.

The chain recombines TRBV29-1 with TRBJ1-1; 9 positions agree with TRBD1. Per the germline V gene, CDR1 is SQVTM and CDR2 is ANQGSEA. Trimming at V came to 7 bases and at J to 6 bases, leaving 6 bases not matched to a gene. CDR3 length: 12 residues. The CDR3 sequence: CSAGQGYSEAFF. The CDR3 bases are TGCAGCGCTGGACAGGGGTATTCTGAAGCTTTCTTT.